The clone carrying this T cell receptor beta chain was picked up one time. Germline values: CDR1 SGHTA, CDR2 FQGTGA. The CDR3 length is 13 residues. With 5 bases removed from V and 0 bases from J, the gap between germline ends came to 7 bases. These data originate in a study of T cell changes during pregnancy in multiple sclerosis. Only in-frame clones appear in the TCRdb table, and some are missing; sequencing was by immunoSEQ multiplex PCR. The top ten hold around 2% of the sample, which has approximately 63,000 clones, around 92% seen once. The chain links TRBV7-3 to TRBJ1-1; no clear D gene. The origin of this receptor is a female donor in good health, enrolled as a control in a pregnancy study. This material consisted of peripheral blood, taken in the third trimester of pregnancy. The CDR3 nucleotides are TGTGCCAGCAGCGCCGGGATGAACACTGAAGCTTTCTTT. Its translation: CASSAGMNTEAFF.